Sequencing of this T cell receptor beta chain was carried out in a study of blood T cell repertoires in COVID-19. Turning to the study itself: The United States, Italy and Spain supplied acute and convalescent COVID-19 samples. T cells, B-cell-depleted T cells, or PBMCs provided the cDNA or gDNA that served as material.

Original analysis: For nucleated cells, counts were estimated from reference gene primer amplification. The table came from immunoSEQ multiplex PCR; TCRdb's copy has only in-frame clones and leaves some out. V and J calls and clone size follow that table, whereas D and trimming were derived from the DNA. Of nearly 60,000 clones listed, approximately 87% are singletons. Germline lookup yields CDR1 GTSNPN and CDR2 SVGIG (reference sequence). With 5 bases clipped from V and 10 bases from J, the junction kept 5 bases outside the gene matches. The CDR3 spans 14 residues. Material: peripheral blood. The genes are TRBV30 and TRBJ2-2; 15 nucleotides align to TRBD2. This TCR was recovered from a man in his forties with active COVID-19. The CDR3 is CAWGLAGGPEELFF. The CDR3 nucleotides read TGTGCCTGGGGACTAGCGGGAGGGCCTGAGGAGCTGTTTTTT.